What follows describes a single TCR beta chain. CDR1 is MNHEY and CDR2 is SMNVEV in the germline V gene (reference sequence). V lost 4 bases and J lost 2; bases outside the gene matches: 6. This CDR3 is 16 amino acids long. These data belong to a study of blood T cell repertoires in COVID-19. Study-wide background: The origin of the acute and convalescent COVID-19 samples was the United States, Italy and Spain. The analysed material was cDNA or gDNA that came from T cells, B-cell-depleted T cells, or PBMCs.

Original handling: Researchers report that nucleated cell counts were estimated from reference gene primer amplification. The protocol was immunoSEQ multiplex PCR, while the TCRdb copy is restricted to in-frame clones and leaves out a portion. Clone size and the V and J calls come from that table; the DNA yielded D and trimming. The data contain about 140,000 clones, around nine tenths of them singletons. This chain uses TRBV27 with TRBJ2-3, with 10 bases aligning to TRBD2. This TCR was recovered from a woman between 45 and 60 years old with acute or convalescent COVID-19. Sequenced material: peripheral blood. Written as DNA, the CDR3 is TGTGCCAGCAGTTCTCCGGGACTAGCGATCACAGATACGCAGTATTTT. Protein product: CASSSPGLAITDTQYF.